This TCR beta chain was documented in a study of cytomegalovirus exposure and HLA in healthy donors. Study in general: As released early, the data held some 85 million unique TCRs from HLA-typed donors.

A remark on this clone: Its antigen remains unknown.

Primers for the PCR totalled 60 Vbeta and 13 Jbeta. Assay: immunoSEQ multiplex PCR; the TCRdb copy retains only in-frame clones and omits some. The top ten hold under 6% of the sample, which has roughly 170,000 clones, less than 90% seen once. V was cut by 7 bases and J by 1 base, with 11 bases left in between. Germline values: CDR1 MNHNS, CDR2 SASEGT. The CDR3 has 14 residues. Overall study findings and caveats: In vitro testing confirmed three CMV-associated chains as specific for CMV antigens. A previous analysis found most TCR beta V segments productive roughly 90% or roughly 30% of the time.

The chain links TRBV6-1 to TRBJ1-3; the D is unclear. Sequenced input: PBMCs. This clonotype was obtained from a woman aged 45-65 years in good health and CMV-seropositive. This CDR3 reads CASTVGESGNTIYF. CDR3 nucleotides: TGTGCCAGCACCGTCGGGGAGTCTGGAAACACCATATATTTT.